The clone carrying this T cell receptor (beta chain) was counted many times. Its antigen is currently unknown. TCRdb called the 5' RACE reads again in MiXCR, with one record for every CDR3 protein. The sample includes 150,000 to 200,000 distinct CDR3 sequences, 10% to 15% of them seen just once. The CDR3 has 14 residues. Germline-derived CDR1 and CDR2 are SGHRS and YFSETQ. Losses at the gene ends were 0 bases for V and 8 bases for J; bases not matched to a gene: 3. The sample is drawn from a study of CD8 T cells in ankylosing spondylitis. General observations from the study: A motif in TCR beta, a set of roughly eight highly homologous variants, appeared characteristic of ankylosing spondylitis blood. Within matched ankylosing spondylitis synovial fluid, disease-linked clones were reportedly significantly enriched.

The chain employs TRBV5-1 and TRBJ2-1; 9 positions agree with TRBD2. The receptor was derived from a female donor with ankylosing spondylitis or in good health (not recorded which). Sequenced input: blood, either unsorted or a sorted T cell fraction (not recorded which). As DNA, the CDR3 is TGCGCCAGCAGCTTGGGGGGACTAGCCGATGAGCAGTTCTTC. Amino acid sequence: CASSLGGLADEQFF.